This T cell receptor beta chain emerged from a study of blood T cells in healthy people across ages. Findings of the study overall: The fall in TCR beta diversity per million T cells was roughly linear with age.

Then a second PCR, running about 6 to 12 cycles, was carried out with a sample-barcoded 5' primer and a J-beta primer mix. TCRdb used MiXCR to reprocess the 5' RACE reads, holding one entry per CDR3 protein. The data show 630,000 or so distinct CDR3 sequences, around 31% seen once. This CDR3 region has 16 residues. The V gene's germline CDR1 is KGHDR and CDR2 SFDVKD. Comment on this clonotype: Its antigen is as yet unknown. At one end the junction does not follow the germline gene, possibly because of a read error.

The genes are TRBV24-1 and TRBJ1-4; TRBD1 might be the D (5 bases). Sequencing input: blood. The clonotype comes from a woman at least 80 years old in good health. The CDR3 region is CATSDRDGTTNEKPFF. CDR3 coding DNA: TGTGCCACCAGTGACCGGGACGGTACAACTAATGAAAAACCGTTTTTT.